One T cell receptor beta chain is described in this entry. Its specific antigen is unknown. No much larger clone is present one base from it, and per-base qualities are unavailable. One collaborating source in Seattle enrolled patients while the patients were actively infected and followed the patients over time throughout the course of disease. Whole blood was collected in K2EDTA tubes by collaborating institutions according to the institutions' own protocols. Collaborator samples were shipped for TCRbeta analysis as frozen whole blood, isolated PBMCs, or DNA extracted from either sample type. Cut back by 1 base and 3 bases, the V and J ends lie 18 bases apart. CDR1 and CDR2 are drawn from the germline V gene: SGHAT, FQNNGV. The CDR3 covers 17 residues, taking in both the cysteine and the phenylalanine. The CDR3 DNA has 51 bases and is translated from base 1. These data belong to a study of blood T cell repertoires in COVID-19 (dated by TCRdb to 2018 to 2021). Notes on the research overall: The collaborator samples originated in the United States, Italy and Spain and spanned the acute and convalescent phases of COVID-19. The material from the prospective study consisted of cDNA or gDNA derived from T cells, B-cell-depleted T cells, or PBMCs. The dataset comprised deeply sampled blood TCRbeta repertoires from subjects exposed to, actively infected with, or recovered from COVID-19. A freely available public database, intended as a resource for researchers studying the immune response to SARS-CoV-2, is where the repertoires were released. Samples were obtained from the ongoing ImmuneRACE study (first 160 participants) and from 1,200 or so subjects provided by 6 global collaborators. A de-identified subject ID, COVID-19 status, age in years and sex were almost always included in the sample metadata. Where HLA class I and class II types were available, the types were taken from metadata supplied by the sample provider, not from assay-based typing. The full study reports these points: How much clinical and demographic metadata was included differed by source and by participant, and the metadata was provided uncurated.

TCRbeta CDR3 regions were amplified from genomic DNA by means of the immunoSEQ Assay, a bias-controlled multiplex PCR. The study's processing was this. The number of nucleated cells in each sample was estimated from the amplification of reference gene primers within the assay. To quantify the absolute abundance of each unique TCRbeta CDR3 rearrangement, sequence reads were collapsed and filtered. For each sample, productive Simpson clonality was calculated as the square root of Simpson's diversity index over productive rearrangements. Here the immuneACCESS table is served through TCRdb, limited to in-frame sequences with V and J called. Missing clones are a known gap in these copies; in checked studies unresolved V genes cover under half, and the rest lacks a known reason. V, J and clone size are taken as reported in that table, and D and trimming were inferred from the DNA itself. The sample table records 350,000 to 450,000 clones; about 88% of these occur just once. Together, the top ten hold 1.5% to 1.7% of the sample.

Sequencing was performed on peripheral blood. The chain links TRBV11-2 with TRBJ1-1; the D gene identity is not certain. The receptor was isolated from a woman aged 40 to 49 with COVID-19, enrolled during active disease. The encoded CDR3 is CASSLGRGIGVYTEAFF. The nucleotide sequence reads TGTGCCAGCAGCTTAGGGCGGGGTATTGGTGTATACACTGAAGCTTTCTTT.